This T cell receptor (beta chain) was captured in a study of beta chain features in type 1 diabetes. Study-level information: Over all samples combined, over 85 million sorted cells were examined. Findings and limits, study-wide: In all four CD4+ subsets, TCRB CDR3 length was significantly, moderately reduced in type 1 diabetes.

This clone appeared a few times. No antigen is known for it. The sequenced template was cDNA made from the entire isolated RNA. Sequenced by immunoSEQ multiplex PCR; TCRdb stores in-frame clones only, minus some. The sample includes more than 250,000 clones, about 20% of them seen just once. Germline-derived CDR1 and CDR2 are SGHTA and FQGTGA. The CDR3 runs 12 residues. Trimming stripped 3 bases from V and 13 bases from J, with 15 bases between. The sequence came from a woman aged 35 to 49 with type 1 diabetes. The chain carries TRBV7-3 and TRBJ1-1; D remains unclear. Sample: naive CD4+ T cells from blood. The DNA for the CDR3 is TGTGCCAGCAGCTTGATAGAGGGAGTAGTTTTCTTT. This sequence encodes CASSLIEGVVFF.